The present TCR beta chain was sequenced within a study of cytomegalovirus exposure and HLA in healthy donors. The table came from immunoSEQ multiplex PCR; TCRdb's copy has only in-frame clones and leaves some out. The sample lists 50,000 to 65,000 clones, 95% to 97% seen once, with 1% to 1.5% in the top ten. With respect to this clone: What it binds is not known.

The CDR3 contains 15 residues. CDR1 LGHNA and CDR2 YSLEER come from the germline V gene. Trimming pared 1 base from V and 1 base from J, leaving 10 bases between. Findings of the study overall: Researchers reported that three CMV-associated chains were confirmed in vitro as CMV antigen-specific. It was reportedly the case that the classifier diagnosed cytomegalovirus status with high specificity and sensitivity.

This chain uses TRBV4-3 with TRBJ1-1, with unresolved D. The source material was PBMCs. This clonotype was obtained from a woman under 30 in good health and CMV-seronegative. The CDR3 protein is CASSQGSGSNTEAFF. The CDR3 bases are TGCGCCAGCAGCCAAGGTTCAGGTTCGAACACTGAAGCTTTCTTT.